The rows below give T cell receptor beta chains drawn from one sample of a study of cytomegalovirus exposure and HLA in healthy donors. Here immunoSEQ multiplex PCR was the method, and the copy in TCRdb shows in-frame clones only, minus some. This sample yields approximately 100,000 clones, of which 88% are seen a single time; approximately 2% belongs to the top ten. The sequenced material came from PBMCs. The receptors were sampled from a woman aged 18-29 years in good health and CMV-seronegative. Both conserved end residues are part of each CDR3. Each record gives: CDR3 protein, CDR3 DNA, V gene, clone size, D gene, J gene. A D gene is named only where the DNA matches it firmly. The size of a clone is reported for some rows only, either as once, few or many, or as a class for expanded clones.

CDR3: CASSYLGRANYGYTF
DNA: TGTGCCAGCAGTTACCTCGGGAGGGCCAACTATGGCTACACCTTC
V: TRBV6-5
size: once
D: .
J: TRBJ1-2

CDR3: CASSATDRPYEQYF
DNA: TGTGCCAGCAGCGCGACAGACAGGCCTTACGAGCAGTACTTC
V: TRBV9
size: .
D: .
J: TRBJ2-7

CDR3: CASSWGQANQPQHF
DNA: TGTGCCAGCAGCTGGGGACAGGCAAATCAGCCCCAGCATTTT
V: TRBV5-6
size: .
D: TRBD1
J: TRBJ1-5

CDR3: CASSLGLAGGPDQETQYF
DNA: TGCGCCAGCAGCCTGGGACTAGCGGGGGGGCCCGATCAAGAGACCCAGTACTTC
V: TRBV5-1
size: .
D: TRBD2
J: TRBJ2-5

CDR3: CASSFGTGPIYEQYF
DNA: TGTGCCAGCAGCTTTGGGACAGGCCCAATCTACGAGCAGTACTTC
V: TRBV7-2
size: .
D: TRBD1
J: TRBJ2-7

CDR3: CASSLAGGGEQYF
DNA: TGTGCCAGCAGCTTAGCGGGGGGGGGCGAGCAGTACTTC
V: TRBV7-9
size: .
D: TRBD2
J: TRBJ2-7

CDR3: CASSLVGGATYEQYF
DNA: TGTGCCAGCAGCTTGGTCGGCGGGGCCACCTACGAGCAGTACTTC
V: TRBV5-4
size: .
D: .
J: TRBJ2-7

CDR3: CASSLWGTDSNQPQHF
DNA: TGCGCCAGCAGCTTGTGGGGGACAGATAGCAATCAGCCCCAGCATTTT
V: TRBV5-1
size: .
D: TRBD1
J: TRBJ1-5

CDR3: CASSEVIADSTDTQYF
DNA: TGTGCCAGCAGTGAAGTTATAGCGGATAGCACAGATACGCAGTATTTT
V: TRBV2
size: .
D: .
J: TRBJ2-3

CDR3: CASSLANGNEKLFF
DNA: TGCGCCAGCAGCTTGGCCAACGGGAATGAAAAACTGTTTTTT
V: TRBV5-1
size: .
D: .
J: TRBJ1-4

CDR3: CASSPSGDEQYF
DNA: TGTGCCAGCTCACCCTCCGGGGACGAGCAGTACTTC
V: TRBV18
size: .
D: .
J: TRBJ2-7

CDR3: CASSQEKLVGETQYF
DNA: TGCGCCAGCAGCCAAGAAAAACTAGTCGGAGAGACCCAGTACTTC
V: TRBV4-3
size: .
D: .
J: TRBJ2-5

CDR3: CASSLIRGSYNEQFF
DNA: TGTGCCAGCAGCTTAATCAGGGGTTCCTACAATGAGCAGTTCTTC
V: TRBV7-2
size: few
D: .
J: TRBJ2-1

CDR3: CASSYSGAGGEAFF
DNA: TGTGCCAGCAGTTACTCGGGGGCAGGCGGTGAAGCTTTCTTT
V: TRBV6-5
size: .
D: .
J: TRBJ1-1

CDR3: CASRGSTGPGYTF
DNA: TGTGCCAGCAGGGGATCGACAGGGCCAGGCTACACCTTC
V: TRBV9
size: .
D: TRBD1
J: TRBJ1-2

CDR3: CASSLGQEDLQETQYF
DNA: TGTGCCAGCAGCTTGGGTCAGGAGGACCTCCAAGAGACCCAGTACTTC
V: TRBV5-8
size: .
D: .
J: TRBJ2-5

CDR3: CASRASLQARNSIYF
DNA: TGTGCCAGCCGCGCCTCTCTACAGGCTCGAAATTCCATATATTTT
V: TRBV4-2
size: .
D: .
J: TRBJ1-3

CDR3: CASSLAGGTQYF
DNA: TGTGCCAGCAGCTTAGCCGGAGGTACGCAGTATTTT
V: TRBV7-8
size: .
D: .
J: TRBJ2-3

CDR3: CASRRQGLSYEQYF
DNA: TGTGCCAGCAGGAGACAGGGGCTGTCCTACGAGCAGTACTTC
V: TRBV2
size: .
D: TRBD1
J: TRBJ2-7

CDR3: CASSQVGGQLVTDTQYF
DNA: TGTGCCAGCAGCCAAGTGGGGGGACAGCTAGTCACAGATACGCAGTATTTT
V: TRBV4-2
size: .
D: .
J: TRBJ2-3

CDR3: CASSPLTDLTYNEQFF
DNA: TGTGCCAGCAGTCCCCTGACAGACCTAACCTACAATGAGCAGTTCTTC
V: TRBV28
size: many
D: .
J: TRBJ2-1

CDR3: CASSPYNRRGSGANVLTF
DNA: TGTGCCAGCTCACCGTACAACAGGAGGGGATCTGGGGCCAACGTCCTGACTTTC
V: TRBV18
size: .
D: .
J: TRBJ2-6

CDR3: CAISAGTSTDTQYF
DNA: TGTGCCATCAGTGCGGGAACTAGCACAGATACGCAGTATTTT
V: TRBV10-3
size: .
D: .
J: TRBJ2-3

CDR3: CSASWGSNLFF
DNA: TGCAGTGCTAGTTGGGGCAGTAACCTGTTTTTT
V: TRBV20-1
size: .
D: .
J: TRBJ1-4

CDR3: CASGARANEKLFF
DNA: TGTGCCAGCGGGGCCAGGGCCAATGAAAAACTGTTTTTT
V: TRBV28
size: .
D: .
J: TRBJ1-4

CDR3: CASSPHLLRGGGYTF
DNA: TGTGCCAGTAGTCCCCACCTTTTGAGGGGGGGTGGCTACACCTTC
V: TRBV19
size: .
D: .
J: TRBJ1-2

CDR3: CASSYSTYGGVQYF
DNA: TGTGCCAGCAGTTATAGTACCTACGGCGGGGTTCAGTACTTC
V: TRBV6-6
size: .
D: .
J: TRBJ2-4

CDR3: CASSPQLGGLLGEAFF
DNA: TGTGCCAGCAGCCCACAGTTGGGGGGGCTTCTGGGGGAAGCTTTCTTT
V: TRBV28
size: .
D: .
J: TRBJ1-1

CDR3: CASSQALRGLDTEAFF
DNA: TGCGCCAGCAGCCAAGCACTCAGGGGGCTCGACACTGAAGCTTTCTTT
V: TRBV4-1
size: .
D: TRBD1
J: TRBJ1-1

CDR3: CASSVGQGASYEQYF
DNA: TGTGCCAGCAGCGTAGGACAGGGGGCTTCCTACGAGCAGTACTTC
V: TRBV9
size: .
D: TRBD1
J: TRBJ2-7

CDR3: CASLRTGGSSRDEQFF
DNA: TGTGCCAGCCTACGGACAGGGGGCAGTTCACGGGATGAGCAGTTCTTC
V: TRBV27
size: .
D: TRBD1
J: TRBJ2-1

CDR3: CASSLARGDSRSFEEFF
DNA: TGCGCCAGCAGCTTGGCCAGAGGGGACTCACGCTCCTTTGAGGAGTTCTTT
V: TRBV5-1
size: .
D: .
J: TRBJ1-1

CDR3: CASSILGGQGYGYTF
DNA: TGTGCCAGTAGTATCCTGGGGGGTCAAGGCTATGGCTACACCTTC
V: TRBV19
size: .
D: .
J: TRBJ1-2

CDR3: CASISQGVDSPLHF
DNA: TGTGCCAGCATCTCTCAGGGGGTGGATTCACCCCTCCACTTT
V: TRBV6-5
size: .
D: TRBD1
J: TRBJ1-6